The sample holds one count of the clone carrying this T cell receptor (beta chain). The antigen is undetermined. The data are from a study of cytomegalovirus exposure and HLA in healthy donors. Study findings and constraints: Sequencing had likely introduced a cluster of highly shared sequence variants as an artifact.

V was shortened by 4 bases and J by 2 bases, with 16 bases between the two germline ends. Germline CDR1 and CDR2: SGHAT and FQNNGV. The CDR3 totals 16 residues. PCR employed 60 Vbeta and 13 Jbeta primers. Clones were sequenced by immunoSEQ multiplex PCR, and TCRdb holds only the in-frame ones, with some missing. The profile shows about 150,000 clones, 73% of them singletons. The sequence was collected from a woman aged 18-29 years in good health and CMV-seronegative. The genes are TRBV11-2 and TRBJ2-3; D may be TRBD2 (6 bases). Sequencing input: PBMCs. CDR3: CASSYGTSPFTDTQYF. The CDR3 DNA follows: TGTGCCAGCAGCTACGGGACTTCCCCTTTCACAGATACGCAGTATTTT.